A selection of T cell receptor beta chains follows, all from one sample in a study of technical replicates of blood from a few donors. Here immunoSEQ multiplex PCR was the method, and the copy in TCRdb shows in-frame clones only, minus some. The sample lists 85,000 to 100,000 clones; approximately 96% were seen once. The specimen sequenced was T cells isolated from PBMCs. All receptors come from a human donor in good health. CDR3s include the opening cysteine and the closing phenylalanine or tryptophan. A D gene is named only where the DNA matches it firmly. Not every row has a clone size; where given, it reads once, few, many or a size class.

j_call v_call clone_size d_call cdr3_nt cdr3_aa
TRBJ2-2 TRBV6-1 - - TGTGCCAGCAGTGAATTAGCCGGGGAGCTGTTTTTT CASSELAGELFF
TRBJ2-7 TRBV6-4 - TRBD2 TGTGCCAGCAGTGACCACCAGTTACTAGCGTGGGGTACGCAGCCCCCCTACGAGCAGTACTTC CASSDHQLLAWGTQPPYEQYF
TRBJ2-5 TRBV10-3 - TRBD2 TGTGCCATCAGTGAGTGGGCTAGCGGGAGGGAAGAGACCCAGTACTTC CAISEWASGREETQYF
TRBJ1-1 TRBV4-1 many - TGCGCCAGCAGCTACGGACAATTGAACACTGAAGCTTTCTTT CASSYGQLNTEAFF
TRBJ2-7 TRBV4-1 - TRBD2 TGCGCCAGCAGCCTCGCGGGGGCCTACGAGCAGTACTTC CASSLAGAYEQYF
TRBJ2-5 TRBV28 once TRBD2 TGTGCCAGCAGCGACCCCCCCGGGACTAGGGAGACCCAGTACTTC CASSDPPGTRETQYF
TRBJ2-7 TRBV27 - - TGTGCCAGCAGTGCCGGACAGCCCTACGAGCAGTACTTC CASSAGQPYEQYF
TRBJ1-1 TRBV5-1 - TRBD1 TGCGCCAGTAAACCTCAGGGACAGGGGGTAAGAGTCACTGAAGCTTTCTTT CASKPQGQGVRVTEAFF
TRBJ2-7 TRBV7-2 - TRBD2 TGTGCCAGCAGCTTAGGACCGGGACTAGGTTCCTACGAGCAGTACTTC CASSLGPGLGSYEQYF
TRBJ1-2 TRBV7-3 - - TGTGCCAGCAGCTTATCTATCTATGGCTACACCTTC CASSLSIYGYTF
TRBJ2-7 TRBV5-1 - TRBD1 TGCGCCAGCAGTTCTTTAGGGACAGGGTCTCTCGAGCAGTACTTC CASSSLGTGSLEQYF
TRBJ1-1 TRBV27 - - TGTGCCAGCAGTCCGCCCGGAGGCACTGAAGCTTTCTTT CASSPPGGTEAFF
TRBJ2-7 TRBV28 - TRBD1 TGTGCCAGCAACTACCGGGACAGGGGCTCCTACGAGCAGTACTTC CASNYRDRGSYEQYF
TRBJ2-1 TRBV6-5 - - TGTGCCAGCAGTTACCAGGGCGGGGTGGTTGAGCAGTTCTTC CASSYQGGVVEQFF
TRBJ1-2 TRBV11-3 - - TGTGCCAGCAGCCCTTCCATGGCAGGCGATTATGGCTACACCTTC CASSPSMAGDYGYTF
TRBJ2-7 TRBV30 - - TGTGCCTGGAGCCAGGAGGGTATGAGGTACGAGCAGTACTTC CAWSQEGMRYEQYF
TRBJ2-7 TRBV28 - TRBD1 TGTGCCAGCAGTTCTCTAACAGGGGGCGATTCCTACGAGCAGTACTTC CASSSLTGGDSYEQYF
TRBJ1-6 TRBV6-1 once - TGTGCCAGCAGTGAACTAAATTCACCCCTCCACTTT CASSELNSPLHF
TRBJ2-1 TRBV27 - - TGTGCCAGCAGTTTAAGTAACATATTCAATGAGCAGTTCTTC CASSLSNIFNEQFF
TRBJ1-4 TRBV28 - TRBD1 TGTGCCAGCAGTACGGGACAGGCCATTGAAAAACTGTTTTTT CASSTGQAIEKLFF
TRBJ2-5 TRBV30 - TRBD2 TGTGCCTGGAGTCCCGGACTAGCGGGGCCGCAAGAGACCCAGTACTTC CAWSPGLAGPQETQYF
TRBJ2-5 TRBV29-1 - TRBD1 TGCAGCGTTGTGGGACAGGGGGCGGCCGAGACCCAGTACTTC CSVVGQGAAETQYF
TRBJ1-1 TRBV14 - - TGTGCCAGCAGCCAATTGGAACAGGCCCTCTTGAACACTGAAGCTTTCTTT CASSQLEQALLNTEAFF
TRBJ1-3 TRBV2 - TRBD1 TGTGCCAGCAGTGTAGGACAGGCCCTCTCTGGAAACACCATATATTTT CASSVGQALSGNTIYF
TRBJ1-6 TRBV14 - - TGTGCCAGCAGCCAAGGGTCGAGCTCCTATAATTCACCCCTCCACTTT CASSQGSSSYNSPLHF
TRBJ1-5 TRBV19 - - TGTGCCAGTAGTATAGCAACGAGGTGGTCTAGCAATCAGCCCCAGCATTTT CASSIATRWSSNQPQHF
TRBJ1-2 TRBV15 - - TGTGCCACCAGCAGAGATGAGAGTCATGGCTACACCTTC CATSRDESHGYTF
TRBJ1-2 TRBV2 - TRBD1 TGTGCCAGCAGTGACCTGGGACAGGGGAGATCTAACTATGGCTACACCTTC CASSDLGQGRSNYGYTF
TRBJ2-7 TRBV18 - TRBD1 TGTGCCAGCTCACCTTCAGGGGGCGACGAGCAGTACTTC CASSPSGGDEQYF
TRBJ2-1 TRBV10-3 few - TGTGCCATCAGTGAATTTACCTACAATGAGCAGTTCTTC CAISEFTYNEQFF
TRBJ1-5 TRBV18 - TRBD1 TGTGCCAGCTCACCGGAGACAGGGCTTGGCGGTCAGCCCCAGCATTTT CASSPETGLGGQPQHF
TRBJ2-1 TRBV14 - TRBD1 TGTGCCACCCGCCGGACAGGGGGTCGGAATGAGCAGTTCTTC CATRRTGGRNEQFF
TRBJ2-1 TRBV28 once - TGTGCCAGCAGTTTTACTAGCAATGAGCAGTTCTTC CASSFTSNEQFF
TRBJ2-7 TRBV4-1 - TRBD1 TGCGCCAGCAGCCATAAGACAGGGCCGTCCTACGAGCAGTACTTC CASSHKTGPSYEQYF
TRBJ2-1 TRBV7-3 - TRBD2 TGTGCCAGCAGCTTCGGGACTAGTTTCAATGAGCAGTTCTTC CASSFGTSFNEQFF
TRBJ2-5 TRBV5-1 once - TGCGCCAGCAGCTTGGGACAGGCCAACCAAGAGACCCAGTACTTC CASSLGQANQETQYF
TRBJ2-5 TRBV12-5 - - TGTGCTAGTGGTCCGGGGGTAAAGGAGACCCAGTACTTC CASGPGVKETQYF
TRBJ2-1 TRBV13 - TRBD2 TGTGCCAGCAGCTTAGTGTGGACTAGCGGGGGCTGGAATGAGCAGTTCTTC CASSLVWTSGGWNEQFF
TRBJ2-3 TRBV7-6 - TRBD2 TGTGCCAGCAGCCCCGGACTAGATGCAGATACGCAGTATTTT CASSPGLDADTQYF
TRBJ2-2 TRBV5-5 - - TGTGCCAGCAGCCTGGAGGCGGGGGCGCTAGCCGGGGAGCTGTTTTTT CASSLEAGALAGELFF
TRBJ2-7 TRBV5-6 - - TGTGCCAGCAGCTCCGCCATGGGCGGGTCAATACCCTACGAGCAGTACTTC CASSSAMGGSIPYEQYF
TRBJ2-7 TRBV7-2 - - TGTGCCAGCAGCCCGCCCTCAAGTTACGAGCAGTACTTC CASSPPSSYEQYF
TRBJ1-2 TRBV7-9 - - TGTGCCAGCATCAAACTCGTACGCTATGGCTACACCTTC CASIKLVRYGYTF
TRBJ1-2 TRBV27 - TRBD1 TGTGCCAGCAGTTTGTATAGGGGGCCTTATGGCTACACCTTC CASSLYRGPYGYTF
TRBJ1-2 TRBV2 few - TGTGCCAGCACCAGCGGTAAAACCTATGGCTACACCTTC CASTSGKTYGYTF